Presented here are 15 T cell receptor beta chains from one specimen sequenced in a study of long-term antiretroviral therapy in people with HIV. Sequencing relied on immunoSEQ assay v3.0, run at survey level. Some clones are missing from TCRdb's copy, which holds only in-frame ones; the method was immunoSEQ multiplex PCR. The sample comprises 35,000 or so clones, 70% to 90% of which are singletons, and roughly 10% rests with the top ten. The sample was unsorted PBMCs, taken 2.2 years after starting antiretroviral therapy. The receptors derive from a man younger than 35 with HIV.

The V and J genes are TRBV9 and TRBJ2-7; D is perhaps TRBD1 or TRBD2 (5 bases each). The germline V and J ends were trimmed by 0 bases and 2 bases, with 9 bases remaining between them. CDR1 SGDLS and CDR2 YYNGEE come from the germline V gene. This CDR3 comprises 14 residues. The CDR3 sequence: CASSVDGAPYEQYF. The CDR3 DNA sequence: TGTGCCAGCAGCGTAGACGGGGCCCCCTACGAGCAGTACTTC.

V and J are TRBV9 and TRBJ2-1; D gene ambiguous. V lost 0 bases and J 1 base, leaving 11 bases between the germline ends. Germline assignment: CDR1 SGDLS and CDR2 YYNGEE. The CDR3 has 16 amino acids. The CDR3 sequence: CASSVDGFASYNEQFF. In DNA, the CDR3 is TGTGCCAGCAGCGTAGACGGGTTCGCGTCCTACAATGAGCAGTTCTTC.

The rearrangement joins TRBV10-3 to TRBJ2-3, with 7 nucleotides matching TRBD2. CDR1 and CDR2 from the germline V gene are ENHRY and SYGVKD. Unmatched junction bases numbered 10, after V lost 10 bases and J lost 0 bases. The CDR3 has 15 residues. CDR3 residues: CATAGAETSTDTQYF. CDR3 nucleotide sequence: TGTGCCACCGCGGGAGCCGAGACAAGCACAGATACGCAGTATTTT.

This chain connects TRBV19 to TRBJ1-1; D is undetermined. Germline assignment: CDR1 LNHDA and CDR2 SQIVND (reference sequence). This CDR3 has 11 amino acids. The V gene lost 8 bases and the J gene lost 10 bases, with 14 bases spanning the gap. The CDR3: CASSVTGRAFF. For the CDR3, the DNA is TGTGCCAGTTCTGTGACGGGTAGAGCTTTCTTT.

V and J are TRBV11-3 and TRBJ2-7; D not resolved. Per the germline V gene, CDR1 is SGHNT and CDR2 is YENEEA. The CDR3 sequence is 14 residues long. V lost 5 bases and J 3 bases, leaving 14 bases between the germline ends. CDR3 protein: CASSRSEHFYEQYF. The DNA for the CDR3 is TGTGCCAGCAGCAGAAGTGAGCATTTCTACGAGCAGTACTTC.

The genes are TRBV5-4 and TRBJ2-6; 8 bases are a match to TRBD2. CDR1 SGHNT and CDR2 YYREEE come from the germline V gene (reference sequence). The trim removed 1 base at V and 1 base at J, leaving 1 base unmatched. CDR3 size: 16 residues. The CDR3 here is CASSLPSGSGANVLTF. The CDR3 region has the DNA TGTGCCAGCAGCTTGCCTAGCGGGTCTGGGGCCAACGTCCTGACTTTC.

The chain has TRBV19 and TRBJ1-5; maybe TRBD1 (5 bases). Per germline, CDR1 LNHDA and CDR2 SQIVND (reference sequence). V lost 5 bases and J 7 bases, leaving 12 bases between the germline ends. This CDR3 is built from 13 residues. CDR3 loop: CASSAGVRQPQHF. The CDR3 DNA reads TGTGCCAGTAGTGCGGGGGTGAGGCAGCCCCAGCATTTT.

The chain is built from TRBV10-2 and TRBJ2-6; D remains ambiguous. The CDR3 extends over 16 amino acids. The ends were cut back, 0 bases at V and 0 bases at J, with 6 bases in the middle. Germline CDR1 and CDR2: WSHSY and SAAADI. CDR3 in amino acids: CASSESQTSGANVLTF. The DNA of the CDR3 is TGCGCCAGCAGTGAGTCCCAGACCTCTGGGGCCAACGTCCTGACTTTC.

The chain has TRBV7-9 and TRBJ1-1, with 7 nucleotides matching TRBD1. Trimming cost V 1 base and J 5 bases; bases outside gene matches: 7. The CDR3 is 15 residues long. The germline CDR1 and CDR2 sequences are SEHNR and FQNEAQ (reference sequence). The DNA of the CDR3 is TGTGCCAGCAGCTTAGGTACAGGGGCGAAGACTGAAGCTTTCTTT. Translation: CASSLGTGAKTEAFF.

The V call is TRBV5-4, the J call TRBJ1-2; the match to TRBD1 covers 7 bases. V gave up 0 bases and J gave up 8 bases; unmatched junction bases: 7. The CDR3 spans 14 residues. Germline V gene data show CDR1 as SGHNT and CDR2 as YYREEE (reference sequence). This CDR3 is CASSLAQGDSGYTF. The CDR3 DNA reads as TGTGCCAGCAGCTTGGCCCAGGGGGATAGCGGCTACACCTTC.

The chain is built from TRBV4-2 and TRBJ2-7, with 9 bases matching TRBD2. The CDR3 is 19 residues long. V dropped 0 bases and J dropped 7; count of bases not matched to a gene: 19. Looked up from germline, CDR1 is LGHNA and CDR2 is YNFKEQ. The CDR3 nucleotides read TGTGCCAGCAGCCAAGATTCTGGGTCGGCGGGGGGGACCTTAAGTGAGCAGTACTTC. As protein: CASSQDSGSAGGTLSEQYF.

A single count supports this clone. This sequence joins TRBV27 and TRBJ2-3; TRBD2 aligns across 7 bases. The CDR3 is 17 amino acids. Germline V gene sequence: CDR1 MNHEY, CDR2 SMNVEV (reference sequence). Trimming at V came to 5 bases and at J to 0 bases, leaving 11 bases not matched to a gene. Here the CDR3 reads CASSPPLGGDSTDTQYF. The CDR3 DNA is TGTGCCAGCAGTCCCCCCCTTGGGGGGGATAGCACAGATACGCAGTATTTT.

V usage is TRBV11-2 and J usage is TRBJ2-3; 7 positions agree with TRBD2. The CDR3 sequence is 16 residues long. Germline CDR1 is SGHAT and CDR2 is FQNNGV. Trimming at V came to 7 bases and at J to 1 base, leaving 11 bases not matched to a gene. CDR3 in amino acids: CASNAYLGRGTDTQYF. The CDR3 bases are TGTGCCAGCAACGCTTACCTAGGGAGGGGCACAGATACGCAGTATTTT.

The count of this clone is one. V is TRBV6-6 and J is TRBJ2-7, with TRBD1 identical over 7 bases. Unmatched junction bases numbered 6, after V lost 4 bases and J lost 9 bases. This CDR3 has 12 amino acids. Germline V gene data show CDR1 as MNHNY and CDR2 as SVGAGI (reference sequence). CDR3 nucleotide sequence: TGTGCCAGCAGTTGGGAAGGGGGCAGGCAGTACTTC. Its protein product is CASSWEGGRQYF.

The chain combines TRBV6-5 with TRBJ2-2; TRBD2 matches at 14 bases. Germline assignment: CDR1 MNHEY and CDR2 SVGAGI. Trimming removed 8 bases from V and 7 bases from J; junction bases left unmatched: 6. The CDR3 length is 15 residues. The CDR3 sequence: CASSGLAGGYGELFF. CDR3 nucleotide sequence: TGTGCCAGCTCTGGACTAGCGGGAGGATACGGGGAGCTGTTTTTT.